This T cell receptor (beta chain) was observed in a study of cytomegalovirus exposure and HLA in healthy donors (dated by TCRdb to between 2016 and 2019). In terms of the full investigation: According to an earlier analysis of 450 to 650 of the donors, about 179 million T cells yielded roughly 110 million unique TCR beta sequences and about 280 Gb of sequence data. Roughly 290 gigabases of sequencing data and 75 million to 85 million unique TCR sequences made up an early release that covered 640 HLA-typed donors. The genetic ancestry cluster associated with self-reported Caucasian donors included 81% of the roughly 400 genotyped donors. The study aimed to test whether signatures of past pathogen exposure could be identified by cataloging public T cell receptors. The T cell repertoires of 700 or so subjects were profiled by immunosequencing and related to cytomegalovirus serostatus. In addition to the first cohort of 650 to 750 subjects, a separate validation cohort of under 150 different subjects was used. To predict cytomegalovirus infection status, the study brought together high-throughput TCR immunosequencing, statistical association of individual TCRs with disease status, and machine learning. A later analysis re-examined previously published TCR beta repertoires from roughly 650 donors and added high-resolution HLA genotyping to investigate patterns of TCR occurrence. Rather than using new phenotypic data, the later analysis identified candidate immune exposures from TCR beta sequences and from how often those sequences occurred across donors. An earlier analysis of around 580 of the donors used high-throughput TCR beta sequencing to judge whether each TCR beta V gene segment behaved as functional or pseudogenic. Donor age, sex, ethnicity and CMV serostatus were compiled alongside the repertoire data. In a later genetic analysis, genome-wide SNP genotypes for 398 of the 666 donors were used, and that subset was treated as a discovery cohort. All discovery cohort repertoires had been generated using a single sequencing platform. Class I and class II HLA loci were covered by the typing at four-digit resolution. Typing coverage varied by locus: roughly 620-640 donors for A, B, C, DRB1 and DQB1; approximately 500 for DQA1; around 570 for DPA1; 450 to 480 for DPB1. Roughly 5 DR-DQ haplotypes were treated as single units for association and clustering because of strong linkage in the cohort. Among 398 genotyped donors of the cohort, an average of approximately 220,000 unique TCR beta nucleotide sequences was sequenced per donor, of which about 20% were non-productive. General findings and caveats noted by the study authors: A few of the identified cytomegalovirus-associated TCR beta chains were confirmed in vitro to be specific for cytomegalovirus antigens. Some IMGT-functional V segments, including TRBV6-2 and TRBV6-3, could not be distinguished by the 87-base-pair reads and were therefore excluded. A later analysis found that most CMV-associated TCR beta chains appeared HLA-restricted, with HLA associations seemingly driven largely by CMV exposure. Most TCR sequences were observed very rarely across donors, whereas some public TCRs were present in many individuals. According to a later analysis, parvovirus B19, influenza, CMV and Epstein-Barr virus appeared linked to several top co-occurrence clusters. Compared with the roughly 600-donor mean, donors in an Asian-associated ancestry cluster had fewer N-insertions in productive TCRs, according to a later genetic analysis. A further reported finding was that TCR beta sequences accurately predicted the HLA-A and HLA-B alleles for most subjects in the first cohort. In a later analysis, HLA-associated TCR beta chains were found to be more clonally expanded and to have lower generation probabilities than equally common non-associated chains. The authors suggested that the approach could potentially be extended to other disease states and immunological phenotypes. A cluster of highly shared sequence variants was judged likely to represent a technical artifact of the sequencing pipeline. In an earlier analysis of 587 of the donors, most TCR beta V segments appeared in productive rearrangements about 90% or about 30% of the time, broadly matching IMGT annotations. Correlated functional status among segregating V segments might reflect linkage disequilibrium, but an unknown experimental factor could not be ruled out. Assigning TCR associations to individual alleles was difficult when HLA alleles, especially DR and DQ, strongly co-occurred. The earlier analysis of 587 of the donors excluded 15 to 20 rarely observed V segments, including chromosome 9 orphons, because counts were too low. Specific HLA alleles were associated with 15,000 to 20,000 TCR beta sequences at a false discovery rate of 0.05 in a later analysis. CMV serostatus was the only immune exposure information available for the cohort. Roughly uniform sequencing depth across donors was assumed in presence/absence analyses, although this assumption may not hold. V-gene and J-gene trimming of TCR beta chains was associated with a missense DCLRE1C variant in a later genetic analysis, and the association was replicated in an independent cohort. The study gave a list of about 170 TCR beta chains associated with cytomegalovirus. Only TCR beta chains were sequenced in this cohort, and the absence of alpha or paired-chain data limited detectable features. Because HLA typing was unavailable for some donors at each locus, only the typed subset was used in association tests. In a later analysis, TCR association rates were found to vary across HLA loci, with the most associated TCRs seen for DRB1 alleles and the fewest for HLA-C alleles. In both the original and validation cohorts, the classifier was reported to diagnose cytomegalovirus status with high specificity and sensitivity.

Library preparation used the immunoSEQ multiplex PCR assay. The multiplex PCR relied on a mix of 60 forward primers for TCR Vbeta segments and 13 reverse primers for TCR Jbeta segments. Amplification of the CDR3 region of rearranged TCR beta genes was performed with a multiplex PCR assay on genomic DNA. The amplified TCR beta libraries were sequenced on the Illumina HiSeq System as 87-base-pair reads. The paper's processing steps were these. A later analysis counted tens of millions of unique TCR beta chains across the 666 repertoires, and 9.5 million to 11 million of these chains were shared by at least two donors. A nearest-neighbor algorithm error-corrected the raw reads and collapsed the reads into unique sequences, merging closely related sequences to remove PCR and sequencing errors. CDR3 sequences were aligned to IMGT reference sequences to assign V, D and J gene segments. For a sequence to be retained, at least a six-nucleotide match to both a V gene segment and a J gene segment was required. Rearrangements were classified as productive when the CDR3 lacked stop codons and remained in frame with V and J, and all other rearrangements were classified as non-productive. Following IMGT convention, CDR3 was defined as the stretch from the second conserved V-encoded cysteine to the conserved J-encoded phenylalanine. The earlier analysis of some 540 of the donors excluded any sequence lacking an unambiguous match to a single V gene segment. In an earlier analysis of about 590 of the donors, a V segment was called functional when productive rearrangements were above 56.7%, and segregating when the standard deviation between donors exceeded 5%. A statistical classification framework was developed to diagnose cytomegalovirus status using the catalog of TCR beta chain sequences. V and J gene assignment, in a later analysis, came from comparing TCR nucleotide sequences with IMGT/GENE-DB human TR gene sequences. A later analysis assigned CDR3 sequences and most-parsimonious VDJ recombination scenarios with the TCRdist pipeline. A later analysis defined each TCR beta chain by its CDR3 amino acid sequence plus V-gene family, and excluded reads lacking a unique V-gene family. In a later analysis, 550 to 650 highly shared, low-generation-probability nucleotide sequences were removed to address suspected cross-contamination and a sequencing artifact. In a later analysis, a clonal expansion index for each public chain was calculated from normalized within-repertoire ranks of inferred template counts. A later analysis computed generation probabilities with a VDJ recombination model fitted to out-of-frame rearrangements, and checked the results against IGoR. In a later analysis, TCR-TCR, TCR-HLA and TCR-CMV co-occurrence was scored with hypergeometric tests, and a repertoire-size bias correction was applied to TCR pairs. A later analysis estimated false discovery rates by permuting HLA or CMV assignments 20 times. A later analysis grouped co-occurring TCRs with DBSCAN, adding TCRdist sequence similarity when clustering within HLA-allele-positive subsets. Repertoires with fewer than 30,000 or more than 120,000 public chains were left out of co-occurrence clustering, as were roughly five repertoires with anomalous nucleotide sharing. The table was pulled from immuneACCESS by TCRdb, which kept in-frame rearrangements only. Such tables lose some clones; where checked, under half of the loss comes from unresolved V genes, and the rest has no known cause. Clone size and V and J calls were adopted from that table, with D and trimming inferred from the DNA. The sample table records around 200,000 clones; 79% of these occur just once. The top ten constitute nearly 4.5% of the sample.

The cohort was made up of several hundred healthy bone marrow donors. Cohort members were all nominally healthy when sampled, although unrecorded immune exposures were likely present. The donor tested CMV seropositive, placing the donor among the 250 to 300 seropositive members of the cohort. A peripheral blood sample was provided by each donor, and peripheral blood mononuclear cells were used for TCR beta sequencing. Genomic DNA extraction from the blood cell samples was performed with the Qiagen DNeasy Blood Extraction Kit. V is shortened by 0 bases, J by 3 bases, and the region joining them spans 13 bases. For CDR1 and CDR2, the germline V gene lists SGHRS and YFSETQ. Taken from cysteine to phenylalanine, the CDR3 has 15 residues. This entry keeps only the CDR3 DNA: 45 bases, framed from base 1. This clone occurred once. Its binding antigen is unknown. No base qualities exist here, and no much larger clone lies one base off it.

The receptor comes from a woman aged 25-40 years in good health and CMV-seropositive. The sample was PBMCs. This receptor chain uses TRBV5-1 and TRBJ2-7; matching of 5 bases hints at TRBD1 as the D gene. The DNA sequence is TGCGCCAGCAGCTTGGCTATAGGGGTCTACTACGAGCAGTACTTC. Translated, it gives CASSLAIGVYYEQYF.